The 27 T cell receptor beta chains in this list originate from one sample, sequenced in a study of cytomegalovirus exposure and HLA in healthy donors. It was with 60 Vbeta and 13 Jbeta primers that the PCR ran. Assay used: immunoSEQ multiplex PCR; TCRdb lists only in-frame clones, some missing. The table has about 88,000 clones, just under 70% seen once. The sequencing input was PBMCs. These receptors were obtained from a man aged 45 to 65 in good health and CMV-seronegative.

In its sample, this clone was seen once. This chain joins TRBV5-1 and TRBJ2-1; the D is unclear. V shed 0 bases and J shed 3 bases, with 10 bases lying between them. The CDR3 is 15 amino acids. Germline V gives CDR1 SGHRS, CDR2 YFSETQ. The CDR3 coding sequence is TGCGCCAGCAGCTTGGGCACGGCGGTCTACAATGAGCAGTTCTTC. Its translation is CASSLGTAVYNEQFF.

The V call is TRBV5-1, the J call TRBJ2-2; 7 bases are a match to TRBD1. The CDR3 runs to 14 residues. The J segment lost 6 bases and the V segment lost 4 bases, leaving 6 bases of the junction unmatched. The germline CDR1 and CDR2 sequences are SGHRS and YFSETQ. CDR3 sequence (DNA): TGCGCCAGCAGCCAAGGGCAGGGGGCCGGGGAGCTGTTTTTT. This encodes CASSQGQGAGELFF.

The table lists this clone with a few counts. V gene TRBV9 combines with J gene TRBJ2-5, with D maybe TRBD1 (5 bases). Trimming removed 0 bases at V and 1 base at J, with 7 bases between. Germline lookup yields CDR1 SGDLS and CDR2 YYNGEE. This CDR3 spans 14 amino acids. The CDR3 sequence is CASSVDRTQETQYF. DNA of the CDR3: TGTGCCAGCAGCGTAGACAGGACCCAAGAGACCCAGTACTTC.

The chain couples TRBV15 to TRBJ2-1; TRBD1 is a possible D gene (6 bases). CDR1 is LNHNV, CDR2 YYDKDF, per germline (reference sequence). Trimming cost V 8 bases and J 12 bases, with 20 bases left between them. The CDR3 runs 13 residues. The CDR3: CATSQRTGTRQFF. The CDR3 bases are TGTGCCACCTCGCAGCGCACCGGGACAAGGCAGTTCTTC.

In its sample, this clone was seen a few times. The J gene is TRBJ2-5, the V gene TRBV20-1, with a possible D match to TRBD2 (5 bases). Germline CDR1 and CDR2: DFQATT and SNEGSKA (reference sequence). The V gene lost 4 bases and the J gene lost 5 bases, with 8 bases spanning the gap. The CDR3 contains 11 residues. The CDR3 region is CSANGVETQYF. Here the CDR3 DNA reads TGCAGTGCTAACGGGGTGGAGACCCAGTACTTC.

The chain combines TRBV5-1 with TRBJ1-1, with 9 nucleotides matching TRBD1. This CDR3 is 16 amino acids long. After removal of 0 bases from V and 6 bases from J, the junction contained 9 bases not matched to a gene. CDR1 is SGHRS and CDR2 is YFSETQ in the germline V gene. The CDR3 reads CASSLGGQGSGAEAFF. The CDR3 bases are TGCGCCAGCAGCTTGGGGGGACAGGGATCAGGCGCTGAAGCTTTCTTT.

The V gene is TRBV28, the J gene TRBJ2-1; the D gene is possibly TRBD1 (5 bases). The ends were cut back, 5 bases at V and 9 bases at J, with 29 bases in the middle. The germline V gene encodes CDR1 MDHEN and CDR2 SYDVKM. CDR3 length equals 18 residues. The CDR3 spells CASSPIPITQTRQGEQFF. The DNA of the CDR3 is TGTGCCAGCAGTCCTATTCCCATAACCCAGACTCGGCAGGGTGAGCAGTTCTTC.

The V call is TRBV30, the J call TRBJ2-7; D unresolved. From germline, CDR1 is GTSNPN and CDR2 SVGIG (reference sequence). V lost 0 bases to trimming and J lost 0 bases, with 6 bases between them. This CDR3 region has 13 residues. The CDR3 DNA is TGTGCCTGGAGTGTAGAGCACTCCTACGAGCAGTACTTC. It is translated as CAWSVEHSYEQYF.

CDR3 nucleotide sequence: TGTGCCAGCAGCTTTGCGGGGGCCGGGGACGAGCAGTACTTC. Translating it yields CASSFAGAGDEQYF. This sequence joins TRBV7-2 and TRBJ2-7, with a weak D call TRBD2 (7 bases). The CDR3 length is 14 residues. CDR1 is SGHTA, CDR2 FQGNSA, per germline. V was trimmed by 3 bases and J by 5 bases, leaving 14 bases between them.

The DNA for the CDR3 is TGTGCCAGCAGCTCACCCCCCGGGGATACGCAGTATTTT. It translates to CASSSPPGDTQYF. J is TRBJ2-3 and V is TRBV7-9; D call uncertain. The germline gives CDR1 SEHNR, CDR2 FQNEAQ (reference sequence). The CDR3 spans 13 residues. Trimming pared 4 bases from V and 6 bases from J, leaving 11 bases between.

The rearrangement links TRBV5-1 to TRBJ1-4, with TRBD1 matching over 8 bases. Germline V CDR1 and CDR2: SGHRS, YFSETQ. The CDR3 covers 18 residues. V shed 1 base and J 0 bases; nucleotides not matched to a gene: 8. The CDR3: CASSLWGTGLATNEKLFF. The CDR3 region has the DNA TGCGCCAGCAGCTTGTGGGGGACAGGCCTTGCAACTAATGAAAAACTGTTTTTT.

This clone turned up a few times. The chain recombines TRBV30 with TRBJ2-3; D not certain. The germline CDR1 and CDR2 sequences are GTSNPN and SVGIG (reference sequence). There are 11 residues in the CDR3. V lost 3 bases, J lost 7 bases, and 8 bases lay in between. The CDR3 protein is CAWSYSYTQYF. In DNA, the CDR3 is TGTGCCTGGAGCTACTCTTATACGCAGTATTTT.

This chain uses TRBV2 with TRBJ1-3; D ambiguous. The V and J ends lost 5 bases and 4 bases respectively, with 9 bases between them. Germline-derived CDR1 and CDR2 are SNHLY and FYNNEI. The CDR3 covers 13 residues. CDR3 DNA sequence: TGTGCCAGCAGTCGGGTCTGGGGAAACACCATATATTTT. Translating it yields CASSRVWGNTIYF.

The rearrangement links TRBV11-2 to TRBJ2-1, with a weak D call TRBD1 (5 bases). This CDR3 has 13 amino acids. Germline CDR1 reads SGHAT; CDR2 reads FQNNGV. Trimming shortened V by 5 bases and J by 9 bases, and 14 bases separated the two germline ends. The CDR3 loop reads CASSLAQGAEQFF. CDR3 coding DNA: TGTGCCAGCAGCCTCGCCCAGGGTGCTGAGCAGTTCTTC.

The rearrangement uses TRBV18 and TRBJ1-1, with 9 bases matching TRBD1. Germline V gene lookup returns CDR1 KGHSH and CDR2 LQKENI. This CDR3 region has 15 residues. Trimming removed 3 bases from V and 2 bases from J; junction bases left unmatched: 4. As DNA, the CDR3 is TGTGCCAGCTCACCGACAGGGGGAGGTAACACTGAAGCTTTCTTT. Translation gives CASSPTGGGNTEAFF.

This chain connects TRBV9 to TRBJ2-1; 15 bases fit TRBD2. The CDR3 spans 16 residues. With 4 bases clipped from V and 6 bases from J, the junction kept 5 bases outside the gene matches. CDR1 and CDR2 from the germline V gene are SGDLS and YYNGEE. CDR3 coding DNA: TGTGCCAGCAGCAGCAAGGGACTAGCGGGGGGCAATGAGCAGTTCTTC. Its protein product is CASSSKGLAGGNEQFF.

The chain couples TRBV2 to TRBJ1-4, with TRBD1 as a possible D gene (5 bases). V dropped 6 bases and J dropped 0 bases, with 14 bases sitting between them. CDR1 is SNHLY and CDR2 is FYNNEI in the germline V gene. The CDR3 has 16 residues. In DNA form, the CDR3 reads TGTGCCAGCAGCGACTATTCGGGGGCAACTAATGAAAAACTGTTTTTT. This codes for CASSDYSGATNEKLFF.

The J gene is TRBJ2-3, the V gene TRBV5-4; 9 bases are a match to TRBD2. The CDR3 has 17 residues. V lost 3 bases to trimming and J lost 3 bases; unmatched junction nucleotides: 11. CDR1 and CDR2 (germline): SGHNT, YYREEE (reference sequence). The CDR3 DNA is TGTGCCAGCAGCTCAACGACAGCGGGGGGTGGAACAGATACGCAGTATTTT. It is translated as CASSSTTAGGGTDTQYF.

This chain connects TRBV4-1 to TRBJ1-2; 11 nucleotides line up with TRBD1. J was trimmed by 7 bases and V by 0 bases; bases with no gene match: 7. The germline V gene has CDR1 MGHRA and CDR2 YSYEKL. This CDR3 is built from 16 residues. The DNA of the CDR3 is TGCGCCAGCAGCCAAGACCCTGCGGACAGGGGGCTTGGCTACACCTTC. Amino acids: CASSQDPADRGLGYTF.

This clone was detected once. This CDR3 is CASSQVPSWNTEAFF. The CDR3, as DNA: TGTGCCAGCAGCCAAGTCCCGTCCTGGAACACTGAAGCTTTCTTT. This chain links TRBV4-2 with TRBJ1-1; D is unresolved. CDR3 length equals 15 residues. Germline CDR1 and CDR2: LGHNA and YNFKEQ. Trimming removed 1 base from V and 1 base from J, with 10 bases in between.

The chain employs TRBV2 and TRBJ2-7; TRBD1 matches at 11 bases. Germline CDR1 SNHLY, CDR2 FYNNEI. The CDR3 contains 14 residues. Germline trimming cut 5 bases from V and 9 bases from J; bases unmatched to any gene: 9. The CDR3 protein is CASSPGTGGSVQYF. The CDR3 DNA is TGTGCCAGCAGTCCCGGGACAGGGGGGTCGGTGCAGTACTTC.

This chain connects TRBV6-6 to TRBJ1-5; D not certain. Germline V CDR1 and CDR2: MNHNY, SVGAGI (reference sequence). Trimming took 6 bases from V and 0 from J, leaving 6 bases between them. This CDR3 contains 13 residues. The CDR3 coding sequence is TGTGCCAGCAGAACATTTAGCAATCAGCCCCAGCATTTT. It yields the protein CASRTFSNQPQHF.

This rearrangement joins TRBV5-1 to TRBJ2-2, with 9 bases matching TRBD2. The ends lost 7 bases at V and 3 bases at J; junction bases unmatched: 7. The CDR3 runs 15 residues. Germline-derived CDR1 and CDR2 are SGHRS and YFSETQ. The CDR3 region is CASGRGGPDTGELFF. The CDR3 DNA follows: TGCGCCAGCGGGCGGGGGGGCCCGGACACCGGGGAGCTGTTTTTT.

This clone has only a few counts. This sequence joins TRBV7-3 and TRBJ2-1, with 10 bases lining up with TRBD1. The V and J ends lost 4 bases and 2 bases, in that order; junction bases with no gene match: 2. There are 15 residues in the CDR3. In germline, CDR1 is SGHTA, CDR2 FQGTGA. The CDR3 DNA reads as TGTGCCAGCAGCTCCGGGACAGGGGCCTACAATGAGCAGTTCTTC. Translated: CASSSGTGAYNEQFF. Combining the CDR3 with reference TRBV7-3 and TRBJ2-1 gives the whole variable domain GAGVSQTPSNKVTEKGKYVELRCDPISGHTALYWYRQSLGQGPEFLIYFQGTGAADDSGLPNDRFFAVRPEGSVSTLKIQRTERGDSAVYLCASSSGTGAYNEQFFGPGTRLTVL.

The chain recombines TRBV6-6 with TRBJ2-1; 9 positions match TRBD2. Losses at the gene ends were 6 bases for V and 5 bases for J; bases not matched to a gene: 5. Germline loops: CDR1 MNHNY, CDR2 SVGAGI (reference sequence). The CDR3 has 14 residues. The CDR3 DNA follows: TGTGCCAGCAGACGACTAGCGGAGAACAATGAGCAGTTCTTC. It encodes CASRRLAENNEQFF.

This chain connects TRBV9 to TRBJ2-3; D call uncertain. This CDR3 has 13 amino acids. Germline CDR1 is SGDLS and CDR2 is YYNGEE. V was trimmed by 0 bases and J by 5 bases, leaving 7 bases between them. CDR3 residues: CASSVASEDTQYF. The CDR3 DNA is TGTGCCAGCAGCGTAGCGAGCGAAGATACGCAGTATTTT.

The chain links TRBV25-1 to TRBJ2-5; 9 bases are shared with TRBD1. CDR1 and CDR2 (germline): MGHDK, SYGVNS. V was pared by 3 bases and J by 3 bases, with 5 bases of the junction left unmatched. The CDR3 runs 15 residues. CDR3 DNA: TGTGCCAGCAGTGATCCCGGGACAGGGAAAGAGACCCAGTACTTC. This sequence encodes CASSDPGTGKETQYF.